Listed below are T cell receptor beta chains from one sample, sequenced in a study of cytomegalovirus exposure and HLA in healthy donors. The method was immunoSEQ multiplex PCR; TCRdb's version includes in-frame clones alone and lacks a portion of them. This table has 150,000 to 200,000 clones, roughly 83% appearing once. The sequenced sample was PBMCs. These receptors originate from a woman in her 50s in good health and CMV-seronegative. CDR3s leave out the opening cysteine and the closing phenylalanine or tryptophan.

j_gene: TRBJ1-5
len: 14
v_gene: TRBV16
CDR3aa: ASSGGALYSNQPQH

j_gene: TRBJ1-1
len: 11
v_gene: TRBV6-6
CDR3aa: ASSLKSGTEAF

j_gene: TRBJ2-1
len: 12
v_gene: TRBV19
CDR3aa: ASNPRVTYNEQF

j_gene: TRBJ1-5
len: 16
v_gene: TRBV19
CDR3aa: ASSNGQGAFPINQPQH

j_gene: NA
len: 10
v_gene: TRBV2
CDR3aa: ASASGSYEQY

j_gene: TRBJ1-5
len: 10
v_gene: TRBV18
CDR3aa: ASSPSEGAQH

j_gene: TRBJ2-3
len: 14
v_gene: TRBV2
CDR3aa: ASSEGLGRGTDTQY

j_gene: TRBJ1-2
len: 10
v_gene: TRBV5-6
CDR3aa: ASRIQGYGYT

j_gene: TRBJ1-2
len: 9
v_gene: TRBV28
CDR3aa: ASSLSYGYT

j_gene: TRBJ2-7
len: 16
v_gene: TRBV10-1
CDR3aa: ASSISSSGTGDSYEQY

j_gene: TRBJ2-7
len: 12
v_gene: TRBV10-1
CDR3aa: ASEGNEGGFEQY

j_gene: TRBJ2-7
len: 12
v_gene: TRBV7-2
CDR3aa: ASKSSAGIYEQY

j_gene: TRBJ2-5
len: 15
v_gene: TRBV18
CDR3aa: ASSPPGLAGGRETQY

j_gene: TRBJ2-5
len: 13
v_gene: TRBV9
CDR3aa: ASSASTSGSETQY

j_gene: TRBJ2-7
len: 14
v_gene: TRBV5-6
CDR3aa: ASSPPGLAGGKEQY